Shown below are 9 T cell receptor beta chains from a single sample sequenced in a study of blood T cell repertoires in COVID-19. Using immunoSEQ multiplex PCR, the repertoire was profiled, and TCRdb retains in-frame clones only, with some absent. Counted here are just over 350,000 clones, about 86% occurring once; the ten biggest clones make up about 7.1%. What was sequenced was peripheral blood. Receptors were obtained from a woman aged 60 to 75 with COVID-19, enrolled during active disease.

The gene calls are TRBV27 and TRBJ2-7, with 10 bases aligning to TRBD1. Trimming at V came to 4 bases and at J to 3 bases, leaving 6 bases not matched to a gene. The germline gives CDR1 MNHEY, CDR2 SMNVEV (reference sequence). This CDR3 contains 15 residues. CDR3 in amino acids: CASSSPGTGDYEQYF. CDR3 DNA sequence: TGTGCCAGCAGTTCCCCCGGGACAGGGGACTACGAGCAGTACTTC.

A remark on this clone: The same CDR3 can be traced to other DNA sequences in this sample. The CDR3 loop reads CASSLDRGQETQYF. Here the CDR3 DNA reads TGTGCCAGCAGCTTGGATAGGGGCCAAGAGACCCAGTACTTC. The genes are TRBV5-4 and TRBJ2-5, with D possibly TRBD1 on 5 matching bases. The CDR3 is made up of 14 amino acids. V gave up 0 bases and J gave up 1 base, with 7 bases separating them. CDR1 and CDR2 from the germline V gene are SGHNT and YYREEE (reference sequence).

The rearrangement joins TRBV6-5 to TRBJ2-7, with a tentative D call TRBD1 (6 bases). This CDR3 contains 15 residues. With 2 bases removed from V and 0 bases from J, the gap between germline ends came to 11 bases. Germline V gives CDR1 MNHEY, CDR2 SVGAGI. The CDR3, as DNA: TGTGCCAGCAGTTACGGAAAGGGGGTCTCCTACGAGCAGTACTTC. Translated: CASSYGKGVSYEQYF.

The CDR3 loop reads CASSSGQGRNEKLFF. The CDR3 coding sequence is TGTGCCAGCAGTTCTGGACAGGGACGGAATGAAAAACTGTTTTTT. The chain recombines TRBV11-3 with TRBJ1-4, with 8 bases lining up with TRBD1. Germline values: CDR1 SGHNT, CDR2 YENEEA. V shed 6 bases, J shed 5 bases, and the junction held 8 bases outside the gene matches. The CDR3 is 15 residues long. Filled out from reference TRBV11-3 and TRBJ1-4, the complete variable domain reads EAGVVQSPRYKIIEKKQPVAFWCNPISGHNTLYWYLQNLGQGPELLIRYENEEAVDDSQLPKDRFSAERLKGVDSTLKIQPAELGDSAVYLCASSSGQGRNEKLFFGSGTQLSVL.

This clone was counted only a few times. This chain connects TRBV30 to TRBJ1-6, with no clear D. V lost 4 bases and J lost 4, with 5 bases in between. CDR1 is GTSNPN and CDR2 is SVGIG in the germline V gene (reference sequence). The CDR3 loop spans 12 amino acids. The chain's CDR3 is CAWNSYNSPLHF. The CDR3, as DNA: TGTGCCTGGAACAGTTATAATTCACCCCTCCACTTT. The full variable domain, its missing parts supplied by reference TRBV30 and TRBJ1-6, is SQTIHQWPATLVQPVGSPLSLECTVEGTSNPNLYWYRQAAGRGLQLLFYSVGIGQISSEVPQNLSASRPQDRQFILSSKKLLLSDSGFYLCAWNSYNSPLHFGNGTRLTVT.

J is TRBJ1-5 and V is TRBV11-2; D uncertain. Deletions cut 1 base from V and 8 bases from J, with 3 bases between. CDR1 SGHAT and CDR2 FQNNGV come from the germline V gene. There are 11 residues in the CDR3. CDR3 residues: CASSLVKPQHF. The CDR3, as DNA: TGTGCCAGCAGCTTAGTTAAGCCCCAGCATTTT.

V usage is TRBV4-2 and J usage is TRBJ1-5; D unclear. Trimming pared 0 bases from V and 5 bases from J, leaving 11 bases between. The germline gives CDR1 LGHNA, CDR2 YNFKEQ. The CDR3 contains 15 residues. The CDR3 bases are TGTGCCAGCAGCCAAGATGCGTCAAATTATCAGCCCCAGCATTTT. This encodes CASSQDASNYQPQHF.

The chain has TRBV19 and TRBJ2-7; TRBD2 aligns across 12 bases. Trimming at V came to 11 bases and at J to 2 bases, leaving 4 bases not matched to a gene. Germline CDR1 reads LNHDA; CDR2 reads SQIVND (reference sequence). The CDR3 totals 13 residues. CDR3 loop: CASRTSGAYEQYF. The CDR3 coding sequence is TGTGCCTCACGGACTAGCGGGGCCTACGAGCAGTACTTC.

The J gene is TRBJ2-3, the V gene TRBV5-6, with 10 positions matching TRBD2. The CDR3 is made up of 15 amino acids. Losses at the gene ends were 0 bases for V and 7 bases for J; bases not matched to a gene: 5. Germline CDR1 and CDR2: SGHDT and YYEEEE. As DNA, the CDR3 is TGTGCCAGCAGCTTGGAAGCGGGGGGGCCATATACGCAGTATTTT. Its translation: CASSLEAGGPYTQYF.